Following are 18 T cell receptor beta chains from one sample sequenced in a study of blood T cell repertoires in COVID-19. Some clones are missing from TCRdb's copy, which holds only in-frame ones; the method was immunoSEQ multiplex PCR. The sample shows some 41,000 clones, around nine tenths of them seen only once. The source material was peripheral blood. Source of these receptors: a human donor in a cohort sampled during active COVID-19.

This sequence joins TRBV9 and TRBJ2-3, with 7 bases matching TRBD1. Per the germline V gene, CDR1 is SGDLS and CDR2 is YYNGEE. The CDR3 length is 15 residues. The V segment lost 1 base and the J segment 4 bases; nucleotides outside the gene matches: 6. The chain's CDR3 is CASSVTLGGSDTQYF. The CDR3 bases are TGTGCCAGCAGCGTAACCCTAGGGGGCTCAGATACGCAGTATTTT. The complete variable domain, with remaining parts taken from reference TRBV9 and TRBJ2-3, reads DSGVTQTPKHLITATGQRVTLRCSPRSGDLSVYWYQQSLDQGLQFLIQYYNGEERAKGNILERFSAQQFPDLHSELNLSSLELGDSALYFCASSVTLGGSDTQYFGPGTRLTVL.

In this sample, this clone turned up once. V is TRBV12-5 and J is TRBJ2-2; D uncertain. CDR1 and CDR2 from the germline V gene are LGHNT and FRNRAP. This CDR3 has 13 amino acids. Trimming removed 5 bases at V and 6 bases at J, with 10 bases between. The DNA for the CDR3 is TGTGCTAGTGGTCCCGGTCAGGCCGGGGAGCTGTTTTTT. Its protein is CASGPGQAGELFF.

The rearrangement uses TRBV6-1 and TRBJ1-3; TRBD1 matches at 8 bases. The CDR3 contains 16 residues. The V gene end was trimmed by 4 bases and the J gene end by 0 bases; junction bases not matched to a gene: 5. From germline, CDR1 is MNHNS and CDR2 SASEGT. The CDR3 loop is CASSVTGADSGNTIYF. The CDR3 nucleotides are TGTGCCAGCAGTGTGACAGGGGCCGACTCTGGAAACACCATATATTTT.

The V and J genes are TRBV7-9 and TRBJ2-3, with D maybe TRBD1 (5 bases). This CDR3 spans 15 amino acids. V lost 1 base and J 0 bases, leaving 8 bases between the germline ends. Germline V lookup: CDR1 SEHNR, CDR2 FQNEAQ (reference sequence). The CDR3 is CASSLVQGSTDTQYF. CDR3 nucleotide sequence: TGTGCCAGCAGCTTAGTTCAGGGCAGCACAGATACGCAGTATTTT.

In DNA, the CDR3 is TGTGCCAGCAGCGCCAACAGGGTGACTAATGAAAAACTGTTTTTT. Protein sequence: CASSANRVTNEKLFF. V and J are TRBV7-8 and TRBJ1-4, with a possible D match to TRBD1 (6 bases). This CDR3 has 15 residues. Trimming removed 5 bases at V and 2 bases at J, with 12 bases between. Germline lookup yields CDR1 SGHVS and CDR2 FQNEAQ.

This clone was detected a few times. J is TRBJ2-7 and V is TRBV14; TRBD1 agrees at 8 bases. The CDR3 contains 14 residues. Germline V gives CDR1 SGHDN, CDR2 FVKESK. The V gene end was trimmed by 6 bases and the J gene end by 5 bases; junction bases not matched to a gene: 9. The DNA for the CDR3 is TGTGCCAGCAGTGAGGACAGGGTGGGTCACGAGCAGTACTTC. Translation gives CASSEDRVGHEQYF.

The genes are TRBV4-1 and TRBJ2-5; 7 bases are shared with TRBD1. This CDR3 region has 17 residues. Germline V lookup: CDR1 MGHRA, CDR2 YSYEKL. The V segment lost 1 base and the J segment 2 bases; nucleotides outside the gene matches: 10. CDR3 coding DNA: TGCGCCAGCAGCCAAGCCCGGGACAGAGTCAATCAAGAGACCCAGTACTTC. It translates to CASSQARDRVNQETQYF.

The genes are TRBV5-1 and TRBJ2-2; the match to TRBD2 covers 12 bases. There are 19 residues in the CDR3. Germline V lookup: CDR1 SGHRS, CDR2 YFSETQ. J gave up 4 bases and V 0 bases, and 10 bases lay outside the gene matches. The DNA of the CDR3 is TGCGCCAGCAGCTTGGTGGCTAGCGGGAGGGCCCGGATCACCGGGGAGCTGTTTTTT. Protein product: CASSLVASGRARITGELFF.

The rearrangement joins TRBV3-1 (or the pseudogene TRBV3-2) to TRBJ1-6; D not certain. The CDR3 length is 14 residues. Germline CDR1 reads LGHDT; CDR2 reads YNNKEL (reference sequence). Trimming removed 1 base at V and 12 bases at J, with 13 bases between. The CDR3 DNA sequence: TGTGCCAGCAGCCAAGCGACAATCGGCAAACCCCTCCACTTT. It codes for CASSQATIGKPLHF.

The rearrangement joins TRBV19 to TRBJ2-5, with TRBD2 matching 7 bases. Per germline, CDR1 LNHDA and CDR2 SQIVND (reference sequence). V trimming: 3 bases; J trimming: 5 bases; junction bases outside the gene matches: 3. The CDR3 contains 13 residues. The CDR3 DNA reads TGTGCCAGTAGTATGGGGGGGTCGGAGACCCAGTACTTC. It yields the protein CASSMGGSETQYF.

The rearrangement uses TRBV5-1 and TRBJ2-1, with D tentatively TRBD2 (5 bases). CDR3 size: 15 residues. Trimming left V 4 bases short and J 0 bases short, with 11 bases between. Per germline, CDR1 SGHRS and CDR2 YFSETQ. The CDR3 DNA reads as TGCGCCAGCAGCCTTGGCGGAGGCTCCTACAATGAGCAGTTCTTC. Protein product: CASSLGGGSYNEQFF. The entire variable domain, with the rest obtained from reference TRBV5-1 and TRBJ2-1, is as follows: KAGVTQTPRYLIKTRGQQVTLSCSPISGHRSVSWYQQTPGQGLQFLFEYFSETQRNKGNFPGRFSGRQFSNSRSEMNVSTLELGDSALYLCASSLGGGSYNEQFFGPGTRLTVL.

The chain recombines TRBV7-2 with TRBJ2-7, with TRBD1 matching 9 bases. V shed 6 bases, J shed 5 bases, and the junction held 2 bases outside the gene matches. This CDR3 has 12 residues. Per germline, CDR1 SGHTA and CDR2 FQGNSA. CDR3 nucleotides: TGTGCCAGCAGACGGACAGGGGACGAGCAGTACTTC. Residues: CASRRTGDEQYF.

V and J are TRBV7-9 and TRBJ2-3; TRBD2 matches 13 bases. The CDR3 has 16 residues. V was pared by 5 bases and J by 6 bases, with 8 bases of the junction left unmatched. The V gene's germline CDR1 is SEHNR and CDR2 FQNEAQ (reference sequence). In DNA, the CDR3 is TGTGCCAGCAGCCCTTGGACTAGCGGGAGATCGGATACGCAGTATTTT. The encoded protein is CASSPWTSGRSDTQYF.

This rearrangement joins TRBV3-1 (or the pseudogene TRBV3-2) to TRBJ2-5; TRBD2 matches at 9 bases. V was pared by 4 bases and J by 5 bases, with 8 bases of the junction left unmatched. This CDR3 contains 15 residues. Germline-derived CDR1 and CDR2 are LGHDT and YNNKEL (reference sequence). The CDR3 DNA sequence: TGTGCCAGCAGCCGCGGGGGGGCCTCGGGTGAGACCCAGTACTTC. This gives the protein CASSRGGASGETQYF.

The chain couples TRBV11-3 to TRBJ2-2; 8 bases are shared with TRBD1. J gave up 6 bases and V 1 base, and 10 bases lay outside the gene matches. Per germline, CDR1 SGHNT and CDR2 YENEEA. CDR3 length: 17 residues. The CDR3 sequence is CASSLGLETGVAGELFF. The CDR3 DNA follows: TGTGCCAGCAGCTTAGGTTTGGAGACAGGGGTCGCCGGGGAGCTGTTTTTT. Based on the CDR3 plus reference TRBV11-3 and TRBJ2-2, the full variable domain is EAGVVQSPRYKIIEKKQPVAFWCNPISGHNTLYWYLQNLGQGPELLIRYENEEAVDDSQLPKDRFSAERLKGVDSTLKIQPAELGDSAVYLCASSLGLETGVAGELFFGEGSRLTVL.

The J gene is TRBJ1-1, the V gene TRBV29-1; D gene unclear. The CDR3 is 13 residues long. Germline CDR1 SQVTM, CDR2 ANQGSEA. Trimming stripped 6 bases from V and 4 bases from J, with 15 bases between. CDR3 DNA: TGCAGCGTGGCACGAGGGTTGACCACTGAAGCTTTCTTT. Protein sequence: CSVARGLTTEAFF.

CDR3 amino acids: CASSPLRGETQYF. DNA of the CDR3: TGCGCCAGCAGCCCCTTAAGGGGAGAGACCCAGTACTTC. The rearrangement links TRBV4-1 to TRBJ2-5, with a weak D call TRBD1 (5 bases). Germline V gene data show CDR1 as MGHRA and CDR2 as YSYEKL. CDR3 length: 13 amino acids. Deletions cut 4 bases from V and 4 bases from J, with 10 bases between.

This clone was counted between two and nine times. V and J are TRBV12-3 or TRBV12-4 and TRBJ2-7; 7 bases line up with TRBD1. V dropped 3 bases and J dropped 3; count of bases not matched to a gene: 2. The CDR3 sequence is 13 residues long. The CDR3 nucleotides read TGTGCCAGCAGTTTTGACAGGGACTACGAGCAGTACTTC. This gives the protein CASSFDRDYEQYF.